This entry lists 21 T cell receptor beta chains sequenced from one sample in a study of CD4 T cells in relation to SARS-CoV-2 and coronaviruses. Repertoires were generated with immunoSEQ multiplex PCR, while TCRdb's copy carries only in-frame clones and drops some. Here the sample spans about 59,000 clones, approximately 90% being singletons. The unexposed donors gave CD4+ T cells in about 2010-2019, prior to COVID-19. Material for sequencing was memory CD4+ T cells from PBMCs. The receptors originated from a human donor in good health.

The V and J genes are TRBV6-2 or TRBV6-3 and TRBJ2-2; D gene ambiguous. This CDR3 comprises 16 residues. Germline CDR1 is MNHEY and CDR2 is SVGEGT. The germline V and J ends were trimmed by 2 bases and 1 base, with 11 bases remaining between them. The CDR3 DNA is TGTGCCAGCAGTTACCTACAGATTCTGAACACCGGGGAGCTGTTTTTT. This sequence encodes CASSYLQILNTGELFF.

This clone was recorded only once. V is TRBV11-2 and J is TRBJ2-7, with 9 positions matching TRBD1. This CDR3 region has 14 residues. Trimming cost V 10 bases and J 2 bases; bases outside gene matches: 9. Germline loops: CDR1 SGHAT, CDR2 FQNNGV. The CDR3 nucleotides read TGTGCCACCCCGGACAGGGGCACCCCCTACGAGCAGTACTTC. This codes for CATPDRGTPYEQYF.

The CDR3 protein is CASSQFSTGGRSGEQYF. CDR3 DNA sequence: TGCGCCAGCAGTCAGTTCAGCACGGGGGGGCGATCAGGTGAGCAGTACTTC. The rearrangement uses TRBV23-1 and TRBJ2-7; TRBD2 aligns across 8 bases. TRBV23-1 qualifies as an ORF whose function is uncertain. The junction had 17 bases not matched to a gene; V was cut back by 3 bases and J by 7 bases. This CDR3 region has 17 residues.

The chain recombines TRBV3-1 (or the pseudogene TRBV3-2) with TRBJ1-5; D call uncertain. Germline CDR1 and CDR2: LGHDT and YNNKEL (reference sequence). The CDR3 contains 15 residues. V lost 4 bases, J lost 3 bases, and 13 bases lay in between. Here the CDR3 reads CASSRSETPNQPQHF. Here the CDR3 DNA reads TGTGCCAGCAGCCGATCTGAGACCCCCAATCAGCCCCAGCATTTT.

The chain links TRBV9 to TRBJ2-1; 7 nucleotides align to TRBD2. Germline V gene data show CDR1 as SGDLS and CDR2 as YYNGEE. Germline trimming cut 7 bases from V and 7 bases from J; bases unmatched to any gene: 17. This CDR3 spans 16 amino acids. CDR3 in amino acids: CASSRSGGGLGNEQFF. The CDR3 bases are TGTGCCAGCTCCCGTAGTGGGGGAGGGCTCGGGAATGAGCAGTTCTTC. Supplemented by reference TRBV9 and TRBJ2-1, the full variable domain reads DSGVTQTPKHLITATGQRVTLRCSPRSGDLSVYWYQQSLDQGLQFLIQYYNGEERAKGNILERFSAQQFPDLHSELNLSSLELGDSALYFCASSRSGGGLGNEQFFGPGTRLTVL.

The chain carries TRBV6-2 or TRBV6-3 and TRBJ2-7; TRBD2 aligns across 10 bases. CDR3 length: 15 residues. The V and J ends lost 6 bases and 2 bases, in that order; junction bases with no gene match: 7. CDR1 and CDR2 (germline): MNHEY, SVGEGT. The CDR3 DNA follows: TGTGCCAGCAGCCCTAGCGGGAGCACCACCTACGAGCAGTACTTC. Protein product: CASSPSGSTTYEQYF.

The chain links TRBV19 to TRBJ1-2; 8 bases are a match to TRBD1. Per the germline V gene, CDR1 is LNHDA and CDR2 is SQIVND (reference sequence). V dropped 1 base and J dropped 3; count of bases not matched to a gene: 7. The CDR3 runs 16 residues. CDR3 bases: TGTGCCAGTAGTATAGCCGTCTCAGGGGGCTACTATGGCTACACCTTC. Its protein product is CASSIAVSGGYYGYTF.

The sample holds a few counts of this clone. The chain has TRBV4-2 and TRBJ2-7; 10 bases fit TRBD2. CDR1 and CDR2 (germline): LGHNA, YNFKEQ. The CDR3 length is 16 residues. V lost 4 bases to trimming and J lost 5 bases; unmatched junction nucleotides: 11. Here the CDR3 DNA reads TGTGCCAGCAGCCCGTCCCCCCAAGCGGGAGGGCACGAGCAGTACTTC. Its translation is CASSPSPQAGGHEQYF.

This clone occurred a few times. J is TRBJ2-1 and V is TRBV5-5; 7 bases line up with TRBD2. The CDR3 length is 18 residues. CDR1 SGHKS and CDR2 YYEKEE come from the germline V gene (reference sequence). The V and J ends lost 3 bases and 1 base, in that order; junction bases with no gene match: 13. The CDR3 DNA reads TGTGCCAGCAGCTGGTTGGCGGTACTAGCGCCATCCTACAATGAGCAGTTCTTC. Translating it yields CASSWLAVLAPSYNEQFF. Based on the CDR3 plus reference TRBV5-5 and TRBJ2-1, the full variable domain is DAGVTQSPTHLIKTRGQQVTLRCSPISGHKSVSWYQQVLGQGPQFIFQYYEKEERGRGNFPDRFSARQFPNYSSELNVNALLLGDSALYLCASSWLAVLAPSYNEQFFGPGTRLTVL.

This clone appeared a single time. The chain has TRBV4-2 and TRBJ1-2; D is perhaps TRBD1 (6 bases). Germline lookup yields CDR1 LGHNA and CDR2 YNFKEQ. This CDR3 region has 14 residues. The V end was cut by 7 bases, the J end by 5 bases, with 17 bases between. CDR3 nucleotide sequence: TGTGCCAGCAACCCGGGGGCCAGGCTGTATGGCTACACCTTC. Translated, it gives CASNPGARLYGYTF.

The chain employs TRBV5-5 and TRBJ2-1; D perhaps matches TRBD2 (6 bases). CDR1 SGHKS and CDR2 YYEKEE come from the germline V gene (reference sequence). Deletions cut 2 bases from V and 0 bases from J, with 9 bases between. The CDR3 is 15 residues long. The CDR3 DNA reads TGTGCCAGCAGCTTAAACGGGGGCTCCTACAATGAGCAGTTCTTC. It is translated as CASSLNGGSYNEQFF.

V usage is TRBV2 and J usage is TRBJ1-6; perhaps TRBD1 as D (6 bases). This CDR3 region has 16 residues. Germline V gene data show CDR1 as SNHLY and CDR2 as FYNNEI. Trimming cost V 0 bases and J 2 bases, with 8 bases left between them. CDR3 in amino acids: CASSEAGGPYNSPLHF. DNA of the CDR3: TGTGCCAGCAGTGAAGCGGGGGGGCCCTATAATTCACCCCTCCACTTT.

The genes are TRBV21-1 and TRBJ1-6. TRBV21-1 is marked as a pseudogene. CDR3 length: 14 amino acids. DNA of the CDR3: TGTGCCAGCAGCAAAGCGTCGGGGGCTTCACCCCTCCACTTT. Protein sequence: CASSKASGASPLHF.

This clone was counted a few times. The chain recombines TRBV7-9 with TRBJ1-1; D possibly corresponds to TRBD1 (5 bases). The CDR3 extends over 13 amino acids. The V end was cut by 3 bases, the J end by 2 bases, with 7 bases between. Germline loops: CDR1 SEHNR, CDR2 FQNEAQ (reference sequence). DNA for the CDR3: TGTGCCAGCAGCTTTACAGGTAACACTGAAGCTTTCTTT. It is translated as CASSFTGNTEAFF.

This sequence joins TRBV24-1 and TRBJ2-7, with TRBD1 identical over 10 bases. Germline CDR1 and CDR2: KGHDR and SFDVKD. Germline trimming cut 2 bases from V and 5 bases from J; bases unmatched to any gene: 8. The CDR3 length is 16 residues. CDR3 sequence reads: CATSDSGQGSFHEQYF. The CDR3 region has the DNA TGTGCCACCAGTGATTCGGGACAGGGGTCGTTTCACGAGCAGTACTTC.

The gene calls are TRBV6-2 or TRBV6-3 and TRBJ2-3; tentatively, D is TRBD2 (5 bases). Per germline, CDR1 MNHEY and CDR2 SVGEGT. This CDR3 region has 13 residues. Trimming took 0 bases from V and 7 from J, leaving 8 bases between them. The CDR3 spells CASSYSAGHTQYF. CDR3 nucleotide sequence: TGTGCCAGCAGTTACTCGGCGGGTCATACGCAGTATTTT.

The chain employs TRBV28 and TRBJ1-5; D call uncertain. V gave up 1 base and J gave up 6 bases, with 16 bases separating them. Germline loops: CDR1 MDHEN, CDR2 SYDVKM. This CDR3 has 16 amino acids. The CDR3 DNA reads TGTGCCAGCAGTTTATTATGGTCAGCCTCCGCTCAGCCCCAGCATTTT. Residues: CASSLLWSASAQPQHF.

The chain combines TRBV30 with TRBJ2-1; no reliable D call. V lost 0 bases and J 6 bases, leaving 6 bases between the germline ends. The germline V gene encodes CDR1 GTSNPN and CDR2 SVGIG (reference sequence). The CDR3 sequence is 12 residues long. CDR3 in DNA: TGTGCCTGGAGTGTGACGGGCAATGAGCAGTTCTTC. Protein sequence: CAWSVTGNEQFF. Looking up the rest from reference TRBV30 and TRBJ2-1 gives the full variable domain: SQTIHQWPATLVQPVGSPLSLECTVEGTSNPNLYWYRQAAGRGLQLLFYSVGIGQISSEVPQNLSASRPQDRQFILSSKKLLLSDSGFYLCAWSVTGNEQFFGPGTRLTVL.

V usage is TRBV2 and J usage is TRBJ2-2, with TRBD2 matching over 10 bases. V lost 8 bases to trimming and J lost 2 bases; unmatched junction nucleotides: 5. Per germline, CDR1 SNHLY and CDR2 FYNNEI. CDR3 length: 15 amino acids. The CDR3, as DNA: TGTGCCAGCCGCGGACTAGCGGTTAACACCGGGGAGCTGTTTTTT. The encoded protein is CASRGLAVNTGELFF. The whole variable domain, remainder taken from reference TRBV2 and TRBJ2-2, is EPEVTQTPSHQVTQMGQEVILRCVPISNHLYFYWYRQILGQKVEFLVSFYNNEISEKSEIFDDQFSVERPDGSNFTLKIRSTKLEDSAMYFCASRGLAVNTGELFFGEGSRLTVL.

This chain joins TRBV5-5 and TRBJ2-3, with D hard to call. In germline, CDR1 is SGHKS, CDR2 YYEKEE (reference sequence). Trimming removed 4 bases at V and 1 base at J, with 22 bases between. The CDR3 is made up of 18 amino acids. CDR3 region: CASSPSPGPRERTDTQYF. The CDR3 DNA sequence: TGTGCCAGCAGCCCCAGCCCGGGCCCAAGGGAACGCACAGATACGCAGTATTTT. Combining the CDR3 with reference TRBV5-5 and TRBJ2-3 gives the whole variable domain DAGVTQSPTHLIKTRGQQVTLRCSPISGHKSVSWYQQVLGQGPQFIFQYYEKEERGRGNFPDRFSARQFPNYSSELNVNALLLGDSALYLCASSPSPGPRERTDTQYFGPGTRLTVL.

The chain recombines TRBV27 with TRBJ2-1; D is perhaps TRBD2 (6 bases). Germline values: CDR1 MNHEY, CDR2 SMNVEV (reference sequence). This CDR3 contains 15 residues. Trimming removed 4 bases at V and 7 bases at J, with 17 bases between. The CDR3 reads CASSYSGLFGNEQFF. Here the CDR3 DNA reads TGTGCCAGCAGTTACTCGGGACTCTTTGGGAATGAGCAGTTCTTC.